Below, one TCR beta chain is given with its context. Its matching antigen is unknown. Genes and germline come from the mouse. This sample also contains other DNA sequences that code for the same CDR3. The data originate from a study of tissue T cells after allogeneic stem cell transplantation. Study observations and caveats: TCR repertoires tracked anatomic similarity, regardless of disease or transplant status. In patients and mice, blood and spleen missed much of tissue repertoire. Limitations included a small, clinically heterogeneous cohort and limited sampling depth.

TCRdb's table, derived via immunoSEQ multiplex PCR, lists solely in-frame clones and lacks some. The table has over 6,500 clones, about 45% seen once. Time point indicated: mouse harvest day 7 after allogeneic transplant. Each mouse received 10^7 T-cell-depleted marrow cells plus 10^6 splenic CD5+ T cells by tail vein. Tissues came from B6→BALB/c major-mismatch GVHD mice at day 7 or 14. This sequence originates from a female BALB/c mouse given C57BL/6 T cells with graft-versus-host disease after an allogeneic hematopoietic cell transplant. Material: lymph node tissue.

CDR3 bases read: TGTGCCAGCAGTATGGGGGGCACAGAAGTCTTC. Protein sequence: CASSMGGTEVF. The CDR3 in full is CASSMGGTEVFF. This chain links TRBV19 with TRBJ1-1, with a possible D match to TRBD1 (5 bases). The CDR3 end is not reached by the read, which stops 1 residue before it; the germline J gene fills it in. The germline CDR1 and CDR2 sequences are FNHDT and SITEND (reference sequence). This CDR3 contains 12 residues. Trimming shortened V by 2 bases and J by 4 bases, and 6 bases separated the two germline ends.